One and the same sample provided the 24 T cell receptor beta chains below, sequenced in a study of identical twins. TCRdb re-called the 5' RACE reads through MiXCR, storing one row per CDR3 protein. The table lists hundreds of thousands of distinct CDR3 sequences, under 8.5% of them singletons. This sample also belongs to another study, concerning yellow fever vaccine responses in identical twins.

Specimen: PBMCs. The receptors here all came from a woman aged 18-35 years in good health.

This clonotype was counted at least ten times. The chain has TRBV29-1 and TRBJ2-1; perhaps TRBD1 as D (6 bases). The CDR3 runs to 14 residues. Between the trimmed V and J ends, which lost 5 bases and 0 bases, there was a span of 11 bases. CDR1 is SQVTM, CDR2 ANQGSEA, per germline. CDR3 region: CSVLGGSSYNEQFF. The CDR3 bases are TGCAGCGTTCTAGGGGGTAGCTCCTACAATGAGCAGTTCTTC.

This clonotype came up many times. The chain uses TRBV2 and TRBJ2-5; D is uncertain. This CDR3 has 14 residues. Trimming removed 3 bases from V and 4 bases from J, with 12 bases in between. CDR1 SNHLY and CDR2 FYNNEI come from the germline V gene. CDR3 sequence: CASSEGFRAETQYF. The DNA of the CDR3 is TGTGCCAGCAGTGAGGGATTTCGGGCAGAGACCCAGTACTTC. The full variable domain, with the rest looked up from reference TRBV2 and TRBJ2-5, is EPEVTQTPSHQVTQMGQEVILRCVPISNHLYFYWYRQILGQKVEFLVSFYNNEISEKSEIFDDQFSVERPDGSNFTLKIRSTKLEDSAMYFCASSEGFRAETQYFGPGTRLLVL.

This clonotype was detected many times. The chain links TRBV7-2 to TRBJ2-6, with D tentatively TRBD2 (5 bases). The CDR3 is 16 residues long. V was pared by 4 bases and J by 0 bases, with 10 bases between. From germline, CDR1 is SGHTA and CDR2 FQGNSA. For the CDR3, the DNA is TGTGCCAGCAGCTCAGAAGGGAGCTCTGGGGCCAACGTCCTGACTTTC. Protein: CASSSEGSSGANVLTF.

This clonotype was counted only a few times. This chain uses TRBV24-1 with TRBJ2-7, with D hard to call. The CDR3 loop spans 16 amino acids. Germline values: CDR1 KGHDR, CDR2 SFDVKD. The V gene lost 2 bases and the J gene lost 0 bases, with 13 bases spanning the gap. The CDR3 reads CATSDSSSKGSYEQYF. CDR3 DNA: TGTGCCACCAGTGATTCCTCTAGTAAGGGCTCCTACGAGCAGTACTTC.

The gene calls are TRBV20-1 and TRBJ2-5; D perhaps matches TRBD2 (6 bases). CDR1 is DFQATT and CDR2 is SNEGSKA in the germline V gene (reference sequence). CDR3 length: 15 amino acids. V was clipped by 0 bases and J by 1 base, with 12 bases between them. CDR3 in DNA: TGCAGTGCTAGAGATGTCCGGGAGCCCCAAGAGACCCAGTACTTC. Its translation: CSARDVREPQETQYF.

This clonotype was seen at least ten times. The V and J genes are TRBV20-1 and TRBJ2-3, with D perhaps being TRBD1 or TRBD2 (5 bases each). Trimming left V 6 bases short and J 0 bases short, with 25 bases between. The CDR3 extends over 18 amino acids. Germline loops: CDR1 DFQATT, CDR2 SNEGSKA (reference sequence). Here the CDR3 DNA reads TGCAGTGCCCCGTTTCAATCCGGGACCTCCGCTAGCACAGATACGCAGTATTTT. As protein: CSAPFQSGTSASTDTQYF.

This clonotype was observed a few times. The CDR3 DNA is TGTGCCAGCAGCCAAAGGGGACAAACCACCGGGGAGCTGTTTTTT. Protein: CASSQRGQTTGELFF. The chain combines TRBV14 with TRBJ2-2, with D possibly being TRBD1 (6 bases). Trimming left V 2 bases short and J 4 bases short, with 11 bases between. This CDR3 has 15 residues. Germline CDR1 reads SGHDN; CDR2 reads FVKESK.

This clonotype came up many times. The genes are TRBV20-1 and TRBJ2-7; D is undetermined. The CDR3 consists of 12 residues. The germline V gene has CDR1 DFQATT and CDR2 SNEGSKA (reference sequence). V lost 3 bases to trimming and J lost 1 base, with 7 bases between them. The CDR3 is CSASTASYEQYF. In nucleotides, the CDR3 is TGCAGTGCTAGTACAGCTTCCTACGAGCAGTACTTC.

This clonotype was counted at least ten times. This chain uses TRBV20-1 with TRBJ2-2; TRBD2 agrees at 12 bases. Germline-derived CDR1 and CDR2 are DFQATT and SNEGSKA (reference sequence). Losses at the gene ends were 6 bases for V and 5 bases for J; bases not matched to a gene: 10. This CDR3 comprises 16 residues. CDR3 nucleotides: TGCAGTGCAAAGAGACTAGCGGGGGCCCCAACCGGGGAGCTGTTTTTT. Its protein is CSAKRLAGAPTGELFF.

The rearrangement uses TRBV5-6 and TRBJ1-2; D ambiguous. CDR1 is SGHDT, CDR2 YYEEEE, per germline. The germline V and J ends were trimmed by 2 bases and 9 bases, with 14 bases remaining between them. This CDR3 spans 13 amino acids. In DNA form, the CDR3 reads TGTGCCAGCAGCTTTGGGGAGTCAGAGCGCTACACCTTC. The encoded protein is CASSFGESERYTF.

There are a few counts of this clonotype. V gene TRBV7-8 combines with J gene TRBJ2-1; D not resolved. Per the germline V gene, CDR1 is SGHVS and CDR2 is FQNEAQ. V dropped 2 bases and J dropped 4 bases, with 9 bases sitting between them. The CDR3 consists of 14 residues. The CDR3 DNA follows: TGTGCCAGCAGCTTATCTCGGGTGTACAATGAGCAGTTCTTC. Translated: CASSLSRVYNEQFF.

This clonotype was observed a handful of times. V gene TRBV28 combines with J gene TRBJ2-7; 12 bases line up with TRBD1. The CDR3 runs 16 residues. The ends lost 8 bases at V and 6 bases at J; junction bases unmatched: 14. Germline V CDR1 and CDR2: MDHEN, SYDVKM. The CDR3 loop is CASPPRPGQGASEQYF. The DNA for the CDR3 is TGTGCCAGCCCCCCTCGGCCGGGACAGGGGGCGAGCGAGCAGTACTTC.

This clonotype came up many times. The chain recombines TRBV6-4 with TRBJ1-1; 7 bases agree with TRBD1. CDR1 is MRHNA and CDR2 is SNTAGT in the germline V gene. V was clipped by 4 bases and J by 8 bases; unmatched bases: 10. CDR3 size: 14 residues. CDR3 sequence: CASSVSLLDREAFF. CDR3 bases: TGTGCCAGCAGTGTTTCACTATTGGACAGGGAAGCTTTCTTT.

This clonotype was observed many times. The chain joins TRBV2 to TRBJ2-7, with D hard to call. CDR1 SNHLY and CDR2 FYNNEI come from the germline V gene. Trimming cost V 8 bases and J 5 bases, with 16 bases left between them. CDR3 length: 13 residues. CDR3 sequence: CASLFFLVDEQYV. The CDR3 DNA reads TGTGCCAGCCTCTTCTTTCTCGTAGACGAGCAGTACGTC.

The V call is TRBV5-1, the J call TRBJ2-6; 11 bases are shared with TRBD2. The CDR3 is 17 amino acids. Germline V gene sequence: CDR1 SGHRS, CDR2 YFSETQ. Trimming at V came to 4 bases and at J to 0 bases, leaving 3 bases not matched to a gene. The CDR3 DNA reads TGCGCCAGCAGCCGGGGACTAGCGGACTCTGGGGCCAACGTCCTGACTTTC. This gives the protein CASSRGLADSGANVLTF.

This chain uses TRBV20-1 with TRBJ2-3; weak D call: TRBD2 (7 bases). This CDR3 spans 15 amino acids. Germline V gene lookup returns CDR1 DFQATT and CDR2 SNEGSKA (reference sequence). The V end lost 5 bases, the J end lost 1 base, and 16 bases lay between the germline ends. The CDR3 here is CSASGGTPGTDTQYF. The CDR3 coding sequence is TGCAGTGCTTCCGGGGGGACACCCGGCACAGATACGCAGTATTTT.

This chain connects TRBV15 to TRBJ2-7; a weak D match, TRBD1 (6 bases). The CDR3 has 15 residues. From germline, CDR1 is LNHNV and CDR2 YYDKDF (reference sequence). With 1 base removed from V and 7 bases from J, the gap between germline ends came to 17 bases. The CDR3 nucleotides read TGTGCCACCAGCAGAGGGGGGACACCCTCTAGGGAGCAGTACGTC. As protein: CATSRGGTPSREQYV.

This clonotype was seen a few times. This CDR3 is CAITWGPNTGELFF. The CDR3 nucleotides read TGTGCCATCACGTGGGGTCCGAACACCGGGGAGCTGTTTTTT. This chain connects TRBV10-3 to TRBJ2-2; D remains ambiguous. Germline values: CDR1 ENHRY, CDR2 SYGVKD. V shed 7 bases and J shed 0 bases, with 9 bases lying between them. The CDR3 consists of 14 residues.

This clonotype occurred many times. The V gene is TRBV10-3, the J gene TRBJ1-5; TRBD1 aligns across 9 bases. CDR3 size: 16 residues. V gave up 1 base and J gave up 4 bases; unmatched junction bases: 5. Germline lookup yields CDR1 ENHRY and CDR2 SYGVKD. The CDR3 DNA sequence: TGTGCCATCAGTGAGTACGGGGGACAGGGTAATCAGCCCCAGCATTTT. Translating it yields CAISEYGGQGNQPQHF.

This clonotype was counted a few times. V and J are TRBV7-3 and TRBJ2-1; D possibly corresponds to TRBD2 (6 bases). V lost 1 base to trimming and J lost 1 base, with 17 bases between them. The CDR3 length is 18 residues. Germline CDR1 is SGHTA and CDR2 is FQGTGA. The CDR3 region is CASSLKVGGTSSYNEQFF. Here the CDR3 DNA reads TGTGCCAGCAGCTTAAAGGTCGGGGGAACTAGTTCCTACAATGAGCAGTTCTTC.

This clonotype has more than one count but fewer than ten. V and J are TRBV5-1 and TRBJ2-1; TRBD2 matches at 8 bases. V lost 2 bases, J lost 6 bases, and 4 bases stayed unmatched. This CDR3 region has 14 residues. Per the germline V gene, CDR1 is SGHRS and CDR2 is YFSETQ. The CDR3 DNA is TGCGCCAGCAGCTTACCCGGGACTAGCAATGAGCAGTTCTTC. Amino acids: CASSLPGTSNEQFF. The complete variable domain, with remaining parts taken from reference TRBV5-1 and TRBJ2-1, reads KAGVTQTPRYLIKTRGQQVTLSCSPISGHRSVSWYQQTPGQGLQFLFEYFSETQRNKGNFPGRFSGRQFSNSRSEMNVSTLELGDSALYLCASSLPGTSNEQFFGPGTRLTVL.

The chain uses TRBV20-1 and TRBJ2-1; D uncertain. The V gene lost 4 bases and the J gene lost 0 bases, with 7 bases spanning the gap. The germline gives CDR1 DFQATT, CDR2 SNEGSKA (reference sequence). CDR3 size: 13 residues. CDR3 sequence: CSATRSSYNEQFF. In DNA, the CDR3 is TGCAGTGCTACCAGGAGCTCCTACAATGAGCAGTTCTTC.

The chain links TRBV10-3 to TRBJ2-3; 11 bases map to TRBD2. With V trimmed by 8 bases and J by 2 bases, 9 bases remained unmatched. This CDR3 region has 16 residues. Germline V gives CDR1 ENHRY, CDR2 SYGVKD. CDR3 DNA sequence: TGTGCCATCGGCCTCAGACTAGCGGGAACCACAGATACGCAGTATTTT. It codes for CAIGLRLAGTTDTQYF.

This clonotype was recorded at least ten times. This chain links TRBV12-3 or TRBV12-4 with TRBJ2-1; TRBD2 agrees at 9 bases. The ends lost 3 bases at V and 9 bases at J; junction bases unmatched: 3. The CDR3 covers 13 residues. The CDR3 DNA is TGTGCCAGCAGTTTGACTAGCGGAGGTGAGCAGTTCTTC. As protein: CASSLTSGGEQFF.